This T cell receptor (beta chain) was sequenced during a study of shared clonotypes between healthy human individuals. Study-wide background: The cohort had a couple of women and a few men, ages 18 to 49.

Measured with immunoSEQ multiplex PCR; TCRdb has only the in-frame clones, and not every one. Here the sample spans 800,000 to 1,200,000 clones, roughly 74% being singletons. In the case of this clone: Its antigen is not identified.

Study conclusions and caveats: Enrolling few donors narrowed the genetic and exposure-history diversity that was represented.

Germline CDR1 reads SNHLY; CDR2 reads FYNNEI. The ends lost 5 bases at V and 10 bases at J; junction bases unmatched: 9. This CDR3 region has 14 residues. There were only Caucasian adults among the donors, and all lived in Nashville, Tennessee. From CD4+ cells came CD45RA+ naive and CD45RA-negative memory subsets. This TCR was sampled from a man between 18 and 35 years old in good health. Some clones in this sample may be carry-over from other donors' samples. The V gene is TRBV2, the J gene TRBJ2-1, with 9 positions matching TRBD2. Sequencing input: memory CD4+ T cells from PBMCs. Subset given: CD45RA-negative fraction. The CDR3: CASSPRREGQEQFF. The DNA for the CDR3 is TGTGCCAGCAGTCCCCGGCGGGAGGGCCAAGAGCAGTTCTTC. The whole variable domain, remainder taken from reference TRBV2 and TRBJ2-1, is EPEVTQTPSHQVTQMGQEVILRCVPISNHLYFYWYRQILGQKVEFLVSFYNNEISEKSEIFDDQFSVERPDGSNFTLKIRSTKLEDSAMYFCASSPRREGQEQFFGPGTRLTVL.